These 18 T cell receptor beta chains were sequenced from one sample in a study of T cell responses to AZD1222 COVID-19 vaccine. The data were produced by immunoSEQ multiplex PCR, yet TCRdb's version contains in-frame clones alone and is incomplete. The sample lists about 150,000 clones, 86% occurring once. The sample here was peripheral blood, taken on day 0 of MenACWY control vaccination. Receptor source: an adult in good health.

This clone was picked up one time. The V gene is TRBV7-9, the J gene TRBJ1-1; D is possibly TRBD1 (5 bases). The CDR3 spans 13 residues. Germline CDR1 reads SEHNR; CDR2 reads FQNEAQ (reference sequence). V lost 7 bases to trimming and J lost 1 base, with 10 bases between them. The CDR3 region is CASKSTGNTEAFF. CDR3 bases: TGTGCCAGCAAGTCTACAGGGAACACTGAAGCTTTCTTT.

The chain couples TRBV5-4 to TRBJ1-2, with D hard to call. The CDR3 is 13 amino acids. CDR1 and CDR2 (germline): SGHNT, YYREEE (reference sequence). The V and J ends lost 4 bases and 2 bases respectively, with 9 bases between them. The CDR3 DNA sequence: TGTGCCAGCAGCCAAGACGCAAACTATGGCTACACCTTC. Its protein product is CASSQDANYGYTF.

A single count supports this clone. The chain joins TRBV28 to TRBJ2-3; possibly TRBD1 for D (6 bases). The V end was cut by 1 base, the J end by 0 bases, with 14 bases between. The germline gives CDR1 MDHEN, CDR2 SYDVKM. This CDR3 has 17 residues. This CDR3 reads CASSLSRMRGSTDTQYF. In DNA form, the CDR3 reads TGTGCCAGCAGTTTATCCCGCATGAGGGGGAGCACAGATACGCAGTATTTT.

The rearrangement uses TRBV10-2 and TRBJ2-7, with D maybe TRBD2 (7 bases). Germline V CDR1 and CDR2: WSHSY, SAAADI. The CDR3 covers 14 residues. Trimming stripped 0 bases from V and 11 bases from J, with 17 bases between. Here the CDR3 DNA reads TGCGCCAGCAGTGAGTCGAGGGGGGGGTACGTGGAGTACGTC. As protein: CASSESRGGYVEYV.

The chain recombines TRBV15 with TRBJ1-2; D is possibly TRBD1 (6 bases). Per germline, CDR1 LNHNV and CDR2 YYDKDF (reference sequence). V gave up 0 bases and J gave up 7 bases, with 15 bases separating them. CDR3 size: 15 residues. This chain's CDR3 is CATSRDHTGAGGYTF. CDR3 DNA sequence: TGTGCCACCAGCAGAGATCATACGGGGGCAGGTGGCTACACCTTC.

CDR3 nucleotides: TGTGCTAGTGGTTTGGAGGGAGGGGCAGGTAACATCGTATTAAAGGACGGCGGCTACACCTTC. It yields the protein CASGLEGGAGNIVLKDGGYTF. The chain has TRBV12-5 and TRBJ1-2, with D possibly TRBD1 on 5 matching bases. Trimming pared 1 base from V and 8 bases from J, leaving 35 bases between. Germline CDR1 reads LGHNT; CDR2 reads FRNRAP. The CDR3 has 21 residues. The entire variable domain, with the rest obtained from reference TRBV12-5 and TRBJ1-2, is as follows: DARVTQTPRHKVTEMGQEVTMRCQPILGHNTVFWYRQTMMQGLELLAYFRNRAPLDDSGMPKDRFSAEMPDATLATLKIQPSEPRDSAVYFCASGLEGGAGNIVLKDGGYTFGSGTRLTVV.

The chain is built from TRBV2 and TRBJ1-2; D remains unclear. V lost 8 bases, J lost 5 bases, and 6 bases lay in between. The CDR3 is 10 residues long. Germline CDR1 reads SNHLY; CDR2 reads FYNNEI. The CDR3 is CASAEYGYTF. Written as DNA, the CDR3 is TGTGCCAGCGCCGAGTATGGCTACACCTTC.

This clone was detected only once. The chain links TRBV2 to TRBJ2-2; 12 bases map to TRBD2. Germline V gives CDR1 SNHLY, CDR2 FYNNEI. Unmatched junction bases numbered 8, after V lost 4 bases and J lost 5 bases. The CDR3 covers 17 residues. CDR3 DNA sequence: TGTGCCAGCAGTGGGCTAGCGGGGGGGCAGGGGACCGGGGAGCTGTTTTTT. This translates into CASSGLAGGQGTGELFF. The whole variable domain, remainder taken from reference TRBV2 and TRBJ2-2, is EPEVTQTPSHQVTQMGQEVILRCVPISNHLYFYWYRQILGQKVEFLVSFYNNEISEKSEIFDDQFSVERPDGSNFTLKIRSTKLEDSAMYFCASSGLAGGQGTGELFFGEGSRLTVL.

The chain has TRBV11-2 and TRBJ1-1; no reliable D call. Trimming left V 2 bases short and J 0 bases short, with 10 bases between. CDR3 length: 15 residues. Germline V lookup: CDR1 SGHAT, CDR2 FQNNGV. The CDR3 here is CASSLWPEMNTEAFF. In nucleotides, the CDR3 is TGTGCCAGCAGCTTATGGCCGGAGATGAACACTGAAGCTTTCTTT.

The sample holds one count of this clone. CDR3 bases: TGTGCCAGCGGGACAGCTTCCCTTAATGAAAAACTGTTTTTT. The encoded protein is CASGTASLNEKLFF. This chain joins TRBV19 and TRBJ1-4, with 7 positions matching TRBD1. CDR1 is LNHDA and CDR2 is SQIVND in the germline V gene (reference sequence). The CDR3 length is 14 residues. Trimming at V came to 9 bases and at J to 4 bases, leaving 8 bases not matched to a gene.

This sequence joins TRBV11-2 and TRBJ2-3, with D perhaps matching TRBD2 (6 bases). In germline, CDR1 is SGHAT, CDR2 FQNNGV. The ends were cut back, 4 bases at V and 2 bases at J, with 13 bases in the middle. The CDR3 runs to 15 residues. CDR3 DNA sequence: TGTGCCAGCAGCTCTTTAGCGGCCCCCACAGATACGCAGTATTTT. Amino acids: CASSSLAAPTDTQYF.

The rearrangement uses TRBV28 and TRBJ2-3, with D possibly being TRBD2 (7 bases). The V end was cut by 3 bases, the J end by 4 bases, with 14 bases between. The germline V gene encodes CDR1 MDHEN and CDR2 SYDVKM. The CDR3 consists of 15 residues. For the CDR3, the DNA is TGTGCCAGCAGTTTTGGGGGGGCAGGTGCAGATACGCAGTATTTT. Translation gives CASSFGGAGADTQYF.

This clone was recorded once. The rearrangement uses TRBV27 and TRBJ1-2; D possibly corresponds to TRBD1 (5 bases). CDR1 and CDR2 (germline): MNHEY, SMNVEV (reference sequence). V lost 4 bases and J 8 bases, leaving 14 bases between the germline ends. This CDR3 comprises 13 residues. DNA for the CDR3: TGTGCCAGCAGTTCGATTAACAGGAAAGGCTACACCTTC. It specifies CASSSINRKGYTF.

The V gene is TRBV5-6, the J gene TRBJ2-1; either TRBD1 or TRBD2 may fit D (6 bases each). From germline, CDR1 is SGHDT and CDR2 YYEEEE. V gave up 2 bases and J gave up 2 bases, with 11 bases separating them. The CDR3 covers 15 residues. The CDR3 nucleotides are TGTGCCAGCAGCTTACCCGGGGGCCCCTACAATGAGCAGTTCTTC. It is translated as CASSLPGGPYNEQFF.

The gene calls are TRBV29-1 and TRBJ2-5; a possible D gene is TRBD1 (7 bases). Germline V gene sequence: CDR1 SQVTM, CDR2 ANQGSEA. Trimming took 4 bases from V and 4 from J, leaving 22 bases between them. This CDR3 is 16 amino acids long. CDR3 amino acids: CSVGGDSRYGIETQYF. CDR3 coding DNA: TGCAGCGTTGGGGGGGACAGCCGATATGGTATAGAGACCCAGTACTTC.

The chain combines TRBV7-8 with TRBJ2-2, with TRBD1 matching 10 bases. V trimming: 3 bases; J trimming: 3 bases; junction bases outside the gene matches: 4. This CDR3 has 16 residues. Germline assignment: CDR1 SGHVS and CDR2 FQNEAQ. The CDR3 here is CASSFRDRGYTGELFF. CDR3 coding DNA: TGTGCCAGCAGCTTCCGGGACAGGGGATACACCGGGGAGCTGTTTTTT. The full variable domain, rest sourced from reference TRBV7-8 and TRBJ2-2, is GAGVSQSPRYKVAKRGQDVALRCDPISGHVSLFWYQQALGQGPEFLTYFQNEAQLDKSGLPSDRFFAERPEGSVSTLKIQRTQQEDSAVYLCASSFRDRGYTGELFFGEGSRLTVL.

The chain employs TRBV6-1 and TRBJ1-3; D perhaps matches TRBD1 (5 bases). The CDR3 runs to 17 residues. Trimming stripped 0 bases from V and 1 base from J, with 13 bases between. Germline CDR1 and CDR2: MNHNS and SASEGT. Here the CDR3 DNA reads TGTGCCAGCAGTGAAGCTGCCGGGGCGGTTTCTGGAAACACCATATATTTT. Protein product: CASSEAAGAVSGNTIYF.

The chain has TRBV4-2 and TRBJ1-4; possible D gene TRBD1, 5 bases. Germline-derived CDR1 and CDR2 are LGHNA and YNFKEQ. The CDR3 extends over 16 amino acids. V was shortened by 1 base and J by 7 bases, with 16 bases between the two germline ends. As DNA, the CDR3 is TGTGCCAGCAGCCAAGTGGAACTCGCGAGGGGTGAAAAACTGTTTTTT. As protein: CASSQVELARGEKLFF.